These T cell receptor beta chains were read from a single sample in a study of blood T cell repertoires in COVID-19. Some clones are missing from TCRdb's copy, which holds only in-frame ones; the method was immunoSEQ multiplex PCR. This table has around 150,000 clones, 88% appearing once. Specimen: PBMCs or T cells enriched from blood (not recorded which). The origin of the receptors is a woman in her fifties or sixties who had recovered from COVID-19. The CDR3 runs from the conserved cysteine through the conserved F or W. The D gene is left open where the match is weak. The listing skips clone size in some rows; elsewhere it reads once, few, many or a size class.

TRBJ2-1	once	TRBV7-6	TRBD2	TGTGCCAGCAGCTTAGAAGCGGCTAGCGGGCGGTATGAGCAGTTCTTC	CASSLEAASGRYEQFF
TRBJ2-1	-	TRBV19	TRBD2	TGTGCCAGTACCTCACTAGCGGGGGGGCTGGGTGAGCAGTTCTTC	CASTSLAGGLGEQFF
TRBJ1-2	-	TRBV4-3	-	TGCGCCAGCAGCAAACAGCTCCTTAACTATGGCTACACCTTC	CASSKQLLNYGYTF
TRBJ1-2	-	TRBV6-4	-	TGTGCCAGCAGTGACCCCGGGACGGGAGGGGGCTACACCTTC	CASSDPGTGGGYTF
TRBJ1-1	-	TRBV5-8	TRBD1	TGTGCCAGCAGCCCGGGGGACAGCATGAACACTGAAGCTTTCTTT	CASSPGDSMNTEAFF
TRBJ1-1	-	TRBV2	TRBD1	TGTGCCAGCTCGAGACAGGGGAACACTGAAGCTTTCTTT	CASSRQGNTEAFF
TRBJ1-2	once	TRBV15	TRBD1	TGTGCCACCAGCAGAGCTGGGACAGGCCACGGCTACACCTTC	CATSRAGTGHGYTF
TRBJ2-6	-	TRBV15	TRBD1	TGTGCCACCAGCAGTGGTTTGGGACAGGGGGCGCCTGGGGCCAACGTCCTGACTTTC	CATSSGLGQGAPGANVLTF
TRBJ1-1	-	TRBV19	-	TGTGCCAGTAGTCCCCCGCAGGGTGCGCCTGAAGCTTTCTTT	CASSPPQGAPEAFF
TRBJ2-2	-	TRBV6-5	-	TGTGCCAGCAGTTACGAGACTCCAACCGGGGAGCTGTTTTTT	CASSYETPTGELFF
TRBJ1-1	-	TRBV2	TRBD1	TGTGCCAGCAGGGGGACAGGGCGAAGTGAAGCTTTCTTT	CASRGTGRSEAFF
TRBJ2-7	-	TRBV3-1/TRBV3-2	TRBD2	TGTGCCAGCAGCCGGAGAGGTGGCGGGGGGAAATTCTACGAGCAGTACTTC	CASSRRGGGGKFYEQYF
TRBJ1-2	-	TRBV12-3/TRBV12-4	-	TGTGCCAGCAACCTCGGAGCAAACTATGGCTACACCTTC	CASNLGANYGYTF
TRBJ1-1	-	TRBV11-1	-	TGTGCCAGCAGCCTGGGGCACAACACTGAAGCTTTCTTT	CASSLGHNTEAFF
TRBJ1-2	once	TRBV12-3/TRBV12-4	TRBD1	TGTGCCAGCAGCTTCGGGACAGGCTATGGCTACACCTTC	CASSFGTGYGYTF
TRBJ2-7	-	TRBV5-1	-	TGCGCCAGCAGCTTGTTTTCGGGGGGCCTCTCCTACGAGCAGTACTTC	CASSLFSGGLSYEQYF
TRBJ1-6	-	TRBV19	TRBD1	TGTGCCAGTAGTACTACAGGGGGCCGGTCACCCCTCCACTTT	CASSTTGGRSPLHF
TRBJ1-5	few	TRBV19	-	TGTGCCAGTAAAGGGACACCGAATAGCAATCAGCCCCAGCATTTT	CASKGTPNSNQPQHF
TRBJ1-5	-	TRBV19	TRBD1	TGTGCCAGTAGTCCCCGCGGGACAGGGAGAGAGGGCAATCAGCCCCAGCATTTT	CASSPRGTGREGNQPQHF
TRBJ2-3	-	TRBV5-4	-	TGTGCCAGCAGCTTATCGTCGGGGGGCACAGATACGCAGTATTTT	CASSLSSGGTDTQYF
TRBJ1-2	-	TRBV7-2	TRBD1	TGTGCCAGCAGCTTAGCGACAGGGGTGGACTATGGCTACACCTTC	CASSLATGVDYGYTF
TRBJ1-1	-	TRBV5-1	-	TGCGCCAGCAGCTTGAGTCTGGGCATCCTCACTGAAGCTTTCTTT	CASSLSLGILTEAFF
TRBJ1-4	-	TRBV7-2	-	TGTGCCAGCAGCTTAGCTGTGACAGGAGGATTTGAAAAACTGTTTTTT	CASSLAVTGGFEKLFF
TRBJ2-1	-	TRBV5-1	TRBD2	TGCGCCAGCAGCTTGGCTCCAGCGGGGGGGCCCAATGAGCAGTTCTTC	CASSLAPAGGPNEQFF
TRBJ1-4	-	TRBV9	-	TGTGCCAGCAGCGGGCGGGGGAATGAAAAACTGTTTTTT	CASSGRGNEKLFF
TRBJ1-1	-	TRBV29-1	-	TGCAGCTTCGGGAGGGGCACTGAAGCTTTCTTT	CSFGRGTEAFF
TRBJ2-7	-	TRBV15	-	TGTGCCGCGCAGAAGGACTTAACCAACGAGCAGTACTTC	CAAQKDLTNEQYF
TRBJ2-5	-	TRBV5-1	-	TGCGCCAGCAGCTTGACGGCGGGACAAGAGACCCAGTACTTC	CASSLTAGQETQYF
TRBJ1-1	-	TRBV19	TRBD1	TGTGCCAGTAGTGCCCACAGGGGGAACACTGAAGCTTTCTTT	CASSAHRGNTEAFF